This T cell receptor beta chain originates from a study of blood T cell repertoires in COVID-19. The table came from immunoSEQ multiplex PCR; TCRdb's copy has only in-frame clones and leaves some out. The table records fewer than 200,000 clones, approximately 90% of them present only once. Germline CDR1 reads KGHDR; CDR2 reads SFDVKD. This CDR3 region has 15 residues. V lost 11 bases, J lost 1 base, and 19 bases lay in between. The sequence was collected from a woman between 45 and 65 years old with acute or convalescent COVID-19. What was sequenced was peripheral blood. The rearrangement links TRBV24-1 to TRBJ1-1, with TRBD1 as a possible D gene (6 bases). CDR3 coding DNA: TGTGCCATCCCAACCCAGGGGCGGAAGAACACTGAAGCTTTCTTT. As protein: CAIPTQGRKNTEAFF.